This T cell receptor (beta chain) was documented in a study of cytomegalovirus exposure and HLA in healthy donors. Study context: Researchers previously reported finding 90 million to 120 million unique TCR beta sequences from approximately 190 million T cells.

Per germline, CDR1 SGDLS and CDR2 YYNGEE. The V and J ends lost 0 bases and 0 bases respectively, with 8 bases between them. The CDR3 covers 15 residues. Both 60 Vbeta primers and 13 Jbeta primers went into the PCR. Clones were sequenced by immunoSEQ multiplex PCR, and TCRdb holds only the in-frame ones, with some missing. The sample lists fewer than 250,000 clones, about three quarters occurring once. The genes are TRBV9 and TRBJ2-3; D not resolved. This receptor was taken from a male donor in good health and CMV-seronegative. The source material was PBMCs. The CDR3 reads CASSVAEPSTDTQYF. The CDR3 DNA reads as TGTGCCAGCAGCGTAGCGGAGCCCAGCACAGATACGCAGTATTTT. Full variable domain (rest looked up from reference TRBV9 and TRBJ2-3): DSGVTQTPKHLITATGQRVTLRCSPRSGDLSVYWYQQSLDQGLQFLIQYYNGEERAKGNILERFSAQQFPDLHSELNLSSLELGDSALYFCASSVAEPSTDTQYFGPGTRLTVL.